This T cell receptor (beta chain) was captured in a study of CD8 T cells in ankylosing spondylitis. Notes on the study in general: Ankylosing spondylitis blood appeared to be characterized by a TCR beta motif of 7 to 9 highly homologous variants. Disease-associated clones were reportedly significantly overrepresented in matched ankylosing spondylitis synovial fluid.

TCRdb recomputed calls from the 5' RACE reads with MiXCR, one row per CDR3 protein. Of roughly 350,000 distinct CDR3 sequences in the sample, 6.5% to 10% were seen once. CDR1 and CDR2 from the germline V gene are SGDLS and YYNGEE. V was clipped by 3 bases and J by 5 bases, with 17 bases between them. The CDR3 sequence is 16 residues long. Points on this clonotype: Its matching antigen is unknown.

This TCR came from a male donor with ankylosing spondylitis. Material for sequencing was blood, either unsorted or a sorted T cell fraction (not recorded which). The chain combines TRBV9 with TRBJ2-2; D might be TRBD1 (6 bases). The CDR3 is CASSARGLTGTGELFF. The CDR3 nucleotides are TGTGCCAGCAGCGCCAGGGGCCTTACAGGGACCGGGGAGCTGTTTTTT.